This passage covers 22 T cell receptor beta chains from one sample sequenced in a study of beta chain features in type 1 diabetes. The study reverse transcribed the entire isolated RNA, so it sequenced expressed TCRB transcripts. Here immunoSEQ multiplex PCR was the method, and the copy in TCRdb shows in-frame clones only, minus some. The sample contains about 650,000 clones, 9.5% to 15% of which appear only once. General observations from the study: Among all four CD4+ subsets, Type 1 diabetes patients had TCRB CDR3s that were moderately but significantly shorter.

Antigen specificity for these receptors is unknown. The specimen sequenced was naive CD4+ T cells from blood. These receptors were obtained from a man in his thirties or forties with type 1 diabetes.

The chain recombines TRBV6-6 with TRBJ2-7; D ambiguous. The CDR3 is made up of 12 amino acids. Germline V gene sequence: CDR1 MNHNY, CDR2 SVGAGI (reference sequence). V was cut by 0 bases and J by 7 bases, with 7 bases left in between. CDR3 coding DNA: TGTGCCAGCAGTTACTCTTTTGAGGAGCAGTACTTC. It codes for CASSYSFEEQYF.

This chain links TRBV7-9 with TRBJ2-3, with D perhaps assigned TRBD1 or TRBD2 (6 bases each). Trimming took off 8 bases at V and 0 bases at J, with 12 bases between the two ends. From germline, CDR1 is SEHNR and CDR2 FQNEAQ (reference sequence). The CDR3 totals 14 residues. CDR3 DNA sequence: TGTGCCAGCCGGGGGCGATCTAGCACAGATACGCAGTATTTT. Amino acids: CASRGRSSTDTQYF.

The CDR3 region is CASDPGQRDQEQYF. The CDR3 DNA follows: TGTGCCAGCGACCCGGGTCAAAGAGATCAAGAGCAGTACTTC. The chain uses TRBV2 and TRBJ2-7; unclear D gene. Germline-derived CDR1 and CDR2 are SNHLY and FYNNEI. V lost 8 bases, J lost 7 bases, and 21 bases lay in between. The length of the CDR3 is 14 residues. Full variable domain (rest looked up from reference TRBV2 and TRBJ2-7): EPEVTQTPSHQVTQMGQEVILRCVPISNHLYFYWYRQILGQKVEFLVSFYNNEISEKSEIFDDQFSVERPDGSNFTLKIRSTKLEDSAMYFCASDPGQRDQEQYFGPGTRLTVT.

The chain combines TRBV9 with TRBJ2-5, with a possible D match to TRBD1 (5 bases). Germline V CDR1 and CDR2: SGDLS, YYNGEE. This CDR3 spans 16 amino acids. V was trimmed by 1 base and J by 2 bases, leaving 15 bases between them. The CDR3 DNA reads as TGTGCCAGCAGCGTACAGGGCTCGTGGCCTCAAGAGACCCAGTACTTC. As protein: CASSVQGSWPQETQYF.

This sequence joins TRBV19 and TRBJ2-2; TRBD2 matches at 7 bases. The junction had 6 bases not matched to a gene; V was cut back by 11 bases and J by 3 bases. The length of the CDR3 is 13 residues. Looked up from germline, CDR1 is LNHDA and CDR2 is SQIVND (reference sequence). The CDR3 reads CAGTRGDTGELFF. DNA of the CDR3: TGTGCCGGTACTCGGGGGGACACCGGGGAGCTGTTTTTT.

Only a few counts were recorded for this clone. V usage is TRBV19 and J usage is TRBJ2-7, with D perhaps matching TRBD1 or TRBD2 (5 bases each). Germline V gene data show CDR1 as LNHDA and CDR2 as SQIVND (reference sequence). Trimming stripped 1 base from V and 0 bases from J, with 13 bases between. The CDR3 totals 16 residues. The DNA for the CDR3 is TGTGCCAGTAGTATAGCCGGGACCGCGAGCTCCTACGAGCAGTACTTC. It codes for CASSIAGTASSYEQYF.

The V call is TRBV25-1, the J call TRBJ1-3; 8 nucleotides match TRBD1. V shed 4 bases and J 7 bases; nucleotides not matched to a gene: 6. CDR1 is MGHDK, CDR2 SYGVNS, per germline. This CDR3 is 14 amino acids long. In DNA, the CDR3 is TGTGCCAGCAGTGGACAGGGGTTTAGGAACACCATATATTTT. The encoded protein is CASSGQGFRNTIYF.

This clone was found a few times. The chain joins TRBV2 to TRBJ1-4; 10 bases fit TRBD1. CDR3 size: 14 residues. Looked up from germline, CDR1 is SNHLY and CDR2 is FYNNEI. V was clipped by 10 bases and J by 8 bases; unmatched bases: 10. CDR3: CATSGGTGAEKLFF. The CDR3 region has the DNA TGTGCCACATCCGGTGGGACAGGGGCCGAAAAACTGTTTTTT.

This clone was seen a handful of times. The rearrangement joins TRBV28 to TRBJ1-2; D remains ambiguous. From germline, CDR1 is MDHEN and CDR2 SYDVKM. The germline V and J ends were trimmed by 8 bases and 3 bases, with 13 bases remaining between them. The CDR3 is 13 amino acids. In DNA, the CDR3 is TGTGCCAGCCGAAGGGTCAGCGACTATGGCTACACCTTC. As protein: CASRRVSDYGYTF.

This chain uses TRBV9 with TRBJ2-7; D is tentatively TRBD1 or TRBD2 (5 bases each). The CDR3 runs 14 residues. Germline V gene data show CDR1 as SGDLS and CDR2 as YYNGEE. V was shortened by 0 bases and J by 6 bases, with 13 bases between the two germline ends. The DNA for the CDR3 is TGTGCCAGCAGCGTAGTTGCAGGGAGCGGCGAGCAGTACTTC. Its protein is CASSVVAGSGEQYF.

This clone has just a few counts. This chain uses TRBV5-6 with TRBJ2-2; TRBD1 matches at 8 bases. The CDR3 runs 16 residues. Germline V gives CDR1 SGHDT, CDR2 YYEEEE. V was pared by 1 base and J by 1 base, with 3 bases of the junction left unmatched. Here the CDR3 reads CASSLPGTGNTGELFF. The CDR3 DNA reads TGTGCCAGCAGCTTGCCTGGGACAGGGAACACCGGGGAGCTGTTTTTT. The whole variable domain, remainder taken from reference TRBV5-6 and TRBJ2-2, is DAGVTQSPTHLIKTRGQQVTLRCSPKSGHDTVSWYQQALGQGPQFIFQYYEEEERQRGNFPDRFSGHQFPNYSSELNVNALLLGDSALYLCASSLPGTGNTGELFFGEGSRLTVL.

V and J are TRBV11-2 and TRBJ2-3, with 9 bases identical to TRBD1. V shed 3 bases, J shed 3 bases, and the junction held 4 bases outside the gene matches. This CDR3 contains 15 residues. Germline V lookup: CDR1 SGHAT, CDR2 FQNNGV. This CDR3 is CASSLDRGGTDTQYF. In DNA, the CDR3 is TGTGCCAGCAGCTTGGACAGGGGAGGGACAGATACGCAGTATTTT.

In regard to this clone: In the same sample, other DNA sequences code for this CDR3. V is TRBV5-1 and J is TRBJ2-5, with a tentative D call TRBD2 (6 bases). The CDR3 sequence is 13 residues long. V lost 0 bases and J 5 bases, leaving 8 bases between the germline ends. CDR1 SGHRS and CDR2 YFSETQ come from the germline V gene. The CDR3 bases are TGCGCCAGCAGCTTGGGCGGGGAGGAGACCCAGTACTTC. Protein: CASSLGGEETQYF.

This clone was observed at least ten times. This chain connects TRBV7-9 to TRBJ1-4; D unresolved. Germline values: CDR1 SEHNR, CDR2 FQNEAQ (reference sequence). Deletions cut 5 bases from V and 8 bases from J, with 12 bases between. The CDR3 length is 13 residues. This CDR3 is CASSPPPREKLFF. The CDR3 DNA follows: TGTGCCAGCAGCCCTCCGCCCCGGGAAAAACTGTTTTTT.

This clone showed up just a few times. The J gene is TRBJ1-2, the V gene TRBV2; D is undetermined. V shed 3 bases and J shed 5 bases, with 13 bases lying between them. Germline lookup yields CDR1 SNHLY and CDR2 FYNNEI. The CDR3 is 14 residues long. The CDR3 loop reads CASSEGPDLYGYTF. The CDR3 DNA follows: TGTGCCAGCAGTGAGGGTCCGGACCTGTATGGCTACACCTTC.

The chain couples TRBV7-2 to TRBJ1-2; D gene uncertain. This CDR3 has 15 residues. Per germline, CDR1 SGHTA and CDR2 FQGNSA. Trimming left V 1 base short and J 3 bases short, with 12 bases between. This CDR3 reads CASSLVHGEHYGYTF. The CDR3 DNA is TGTGCCAGCAGCTTAGTCCACGGAGAACACTATGGCTACACCTTC.

This clone was seen a handful of times. The chain recombines TRBV9 with TRBJ2-1, with 9 bases lining up with TRBD1. CDR3 length equals 13 residues. From germline, CDR1 is SGDLS and CDR2 YYNGEE. V lost 4 bases to trimming and J lost 6 bases; unmatched junction nucleotides: 2. CDR3 in DNA: TGTGCCAGCAGCACGACAGGGGGCAATGAGCAGTTCTTC. Translating gives CASSTTGGNEQFF.

This clone was found a few times. The chain uses TRBV7-2 and TRBJ2-7; D is undetermined. The CDR3 consists of 14 residues. Germline-derived CDR1 and CDR2 are SGHTA and FQGNSA. V gave up 5 bases and J gave up 3 bases, with 14 bases separating them. Here the CDR3 reads CASSQHGYYYEQYF. DNA of the CDR3: TGTGCCAGCAGCCAGCATGGTTACTACTACGAGCAGTACTTC.

This clone turned up a few times. This sequence joins TRBV5-8 and TRBJ1-4; 8 bases agree with TRBD1. Germline loops: CDR1 SGHTS, CDR2 YDEGEE. The CDR3 runs 16 residues. Losses at the gene ends were 0 bases for V and 6 bases for J; bases not matched to a gene: 7. CDR3: CASSLGGQGRYEKLFF. CDR3 nucleotide sequence: TGTGCCAGCAGCTTGGGTGGACAGGGCAGATATGAAAAACTGTTTTTT.

This clone has only a few counts. For the CDR3, the DNA is TGTGCCAGCAGTCCCCGACGGACCGGGGCGTTGGATACGCAGTATTTT. Its protein is CASSPRRTGALDTQYF. The rearrangement links TRBV27 to TRBJ2-3; D possibly uses TRBD1 or TRBD2 (5 bases each). CDR3 length: 16 amino acids. Germline V lookup: CDR1 MNHEY, CDR2 SMNVEV (reference sequence). V was clipped by 5 bases and J by 6 bases, with 21 bases between them.

This chain uses TRBV5-1 with TRBJ1-2; TRBD1 matches at 7 bases. This CDR3 region has 14 residues. Trimming cost V 3 bases and J 6 bases; bases outside gene matches: 8. Germline-derived CDR1 and CDR2 are SGHRS and YFSETQ. The CDR3 sequence is CASSSGQDGDGYTF. The CDR3 bases are TGCGCCAGCAGCTCCGGACAGGACGGTGATGGCTACACCTTC.

V is TRBV28 and J is TRBJ1-2, with D unresolved. The CDR3 is 15 residues long. Germline assignment: CDR1 MDHEN and CDR2 SYDVKM. The V gene lost 1 base and the J gene lost 0 bases, with 9 bases spanning the gap. The CDR3 sequence: CASSLLLSTNYGYTF. The CDR3 coding sequence is TGTGCCAGCAGTTTATTACTATCCACTAACTATGGCTACACCTTC.